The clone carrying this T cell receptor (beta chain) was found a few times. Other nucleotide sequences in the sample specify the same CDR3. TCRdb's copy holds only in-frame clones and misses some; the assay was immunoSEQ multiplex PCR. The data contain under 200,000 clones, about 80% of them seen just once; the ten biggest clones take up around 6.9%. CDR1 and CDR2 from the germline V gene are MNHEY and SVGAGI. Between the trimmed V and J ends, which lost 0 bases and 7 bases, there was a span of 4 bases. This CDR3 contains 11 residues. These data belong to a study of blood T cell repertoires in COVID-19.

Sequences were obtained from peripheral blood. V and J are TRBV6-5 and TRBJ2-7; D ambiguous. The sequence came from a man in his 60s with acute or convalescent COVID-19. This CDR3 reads CASSYSREQYF. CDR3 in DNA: TGTGCCAGCAGTTACTCGAGAGAGCAGTACTTC.